This T cell receptor beta chain was captured by sequencing in a study of blood T cells in healthy people across ages. Looked up from germline, CDR1 is SNHLY and CDR2 is FYNNEI. The ends lost 7 bases at V and 5 bases at J; junction bases unmatched: 4. This CDR3 is 14 amino acids long. A second PCR of roughly 7 to 11 cycles used a sample-barcoded 5' primer and a J-beta primer mix. TCRdb reprocessed the 5' RACE reads via MiXCR and lists one record per CDR3 protein. The table records over 950,000 distinct CDR3 sequences, about 53% of them present only once. The sequence was collected from a woman aged 55-75 years in good health. The rearrangement uses TRBV2 and TRBJ2-1; 11 nucleotides align to TRBD2. Sequenced sample: blood. The CDR3 is CASIRLAGNNEQFF. CDR3 nucleotides: TGTGCCAGCATTAGACTAGCGGGAAACAATGAGCAGTTCTTC.